This T cell receptor beta chain originates from a study of blood T cell repertoires in COVID-19. Across the whole study: From T cells, B-cell-depleted T cells, or PBMCs came the material, which was cDNA or gDNA.

Enrolment of Seattle patients took place during active infection, and they were followed longitudinally. Trimming cost V 2 bases and J 4 bases, with 12 bases left between them. This CDR3 is 14 amino acids long. The germline CDR1 and CDR2 sequences are SGHVS and FQNEAQ. Authors' analysis steps: Nucleated cell counts were estimated from reference gene primer amplification. Sequenced by immunoSEQ multiplex PCR; TCRdb stores in-frame clones only, minus some. That table gives V, J and clone size, and the DNA gave D and trimming. This table holds around 110,000 clones, 76% found once. This chain uses TRBV7-8 with TRBJ2-7; D may be TRBD2 (5 bases). The TCR originated in a man of 80 years or more with COVID-19, enrolled during active disease. What was sequenced was peripheral blood. CDR3 in amino acids: CASSLRGLSYEQYF. The CDR3 DNA reads as TGTGCCAGCAGCTTACGGGGTCTATCATACGAGCAGTACTTC. Full variable domain (remainder filled in from reference TRBV7-8 and TRBJ2-7): GAGVSQSPRYKVAKRGQDVALRCDPISGHVSLFWYQQALGQGPEFLTYFQNEAQLDKSGLPSDRFFAERPEGSVSTLKIQRTQQEDSAVYLCASSLRGLSYEQYFGPGTRLTVT.